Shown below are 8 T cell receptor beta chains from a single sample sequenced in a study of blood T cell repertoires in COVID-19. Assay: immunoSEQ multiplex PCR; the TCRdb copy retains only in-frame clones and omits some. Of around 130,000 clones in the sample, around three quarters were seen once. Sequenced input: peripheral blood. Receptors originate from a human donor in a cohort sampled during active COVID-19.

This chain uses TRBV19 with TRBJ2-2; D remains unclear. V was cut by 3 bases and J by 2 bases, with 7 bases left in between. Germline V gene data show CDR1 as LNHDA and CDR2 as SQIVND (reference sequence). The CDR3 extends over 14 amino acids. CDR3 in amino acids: CASSIEANTGELFF. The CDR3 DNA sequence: TGTGCCAGTAGTATTGAGGCTAACACCGGGGAGCTGTTTTTT.

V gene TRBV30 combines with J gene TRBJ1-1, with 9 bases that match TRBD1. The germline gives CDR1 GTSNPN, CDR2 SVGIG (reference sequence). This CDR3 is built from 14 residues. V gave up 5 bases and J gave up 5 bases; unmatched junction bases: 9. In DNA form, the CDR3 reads TGTGCCTGGGACCCGGGACAGGGATCGACTGAAGCTTTCTTT. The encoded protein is CAWDPGQGSTEAFF.

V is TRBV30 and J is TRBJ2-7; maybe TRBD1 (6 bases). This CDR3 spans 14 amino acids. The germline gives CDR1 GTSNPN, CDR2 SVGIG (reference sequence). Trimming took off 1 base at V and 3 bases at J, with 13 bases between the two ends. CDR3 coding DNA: TGTGCCTGGAGTGAGGCAGGGGTCCTCTACGAGCAGTACTTC. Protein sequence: CAWSEAGVLYEQYF.

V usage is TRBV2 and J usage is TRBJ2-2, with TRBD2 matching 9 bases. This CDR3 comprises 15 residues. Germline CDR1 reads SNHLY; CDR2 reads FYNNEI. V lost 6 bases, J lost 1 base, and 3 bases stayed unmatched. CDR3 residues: CASRQTSGNTGELFF. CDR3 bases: TGTGCCAGCAGGCAGACTAGCGGGAACACCGGGGAGCTGTTTTTT.

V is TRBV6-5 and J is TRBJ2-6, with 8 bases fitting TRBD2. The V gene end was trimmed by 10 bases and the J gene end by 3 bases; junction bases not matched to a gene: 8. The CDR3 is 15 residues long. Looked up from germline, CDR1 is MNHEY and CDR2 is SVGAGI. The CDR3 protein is CATGGSGVGANVLTF. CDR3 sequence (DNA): TGTGCCACGGGGGGGTCCGGAGTTGGGGCCAACGTCCTGACTTTC.

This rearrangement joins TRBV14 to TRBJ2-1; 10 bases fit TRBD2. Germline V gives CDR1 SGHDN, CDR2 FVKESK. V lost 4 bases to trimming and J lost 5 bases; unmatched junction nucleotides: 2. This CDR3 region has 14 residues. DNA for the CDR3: TGTGCCAGCAGCCTAGCGGGGGGCAACAATGAGCAGTTCTTC. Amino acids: CASSLAGGNNEQFF.

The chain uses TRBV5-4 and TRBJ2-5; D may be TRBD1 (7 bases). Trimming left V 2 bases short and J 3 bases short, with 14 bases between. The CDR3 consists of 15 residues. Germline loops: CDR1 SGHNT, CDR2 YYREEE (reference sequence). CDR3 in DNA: TGTGCCAGCAGCTTCGGCGGGACAGAGGAAGAGACCCAGTACTTC. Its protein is CASSFGGTEEETQYF.

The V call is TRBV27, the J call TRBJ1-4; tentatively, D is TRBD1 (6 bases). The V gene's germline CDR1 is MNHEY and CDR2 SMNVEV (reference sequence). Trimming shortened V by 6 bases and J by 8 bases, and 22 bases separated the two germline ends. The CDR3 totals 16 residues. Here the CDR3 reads CASRTAPDRMNEKLFF. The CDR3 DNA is TGTGCCAGCAGGACTGCCCCCGACAGGATGAACGAAAAACTGTTTTTT.